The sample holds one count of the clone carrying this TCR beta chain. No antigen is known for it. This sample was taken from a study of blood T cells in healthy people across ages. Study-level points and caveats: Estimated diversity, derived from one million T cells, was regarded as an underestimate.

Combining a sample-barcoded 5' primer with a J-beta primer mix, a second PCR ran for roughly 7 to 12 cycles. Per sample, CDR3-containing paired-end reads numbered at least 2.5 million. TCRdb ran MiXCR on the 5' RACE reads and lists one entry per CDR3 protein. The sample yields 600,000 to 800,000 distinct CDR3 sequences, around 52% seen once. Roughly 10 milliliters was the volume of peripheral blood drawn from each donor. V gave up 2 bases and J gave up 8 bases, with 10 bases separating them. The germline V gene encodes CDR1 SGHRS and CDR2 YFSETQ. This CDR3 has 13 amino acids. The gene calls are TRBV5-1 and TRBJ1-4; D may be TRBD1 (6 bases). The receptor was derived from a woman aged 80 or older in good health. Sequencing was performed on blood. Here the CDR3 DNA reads TGCGCCAGCAGCTTCCTACAGGGCGAAAAACTGTTTTTT. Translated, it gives CASSFLQGEKLFF. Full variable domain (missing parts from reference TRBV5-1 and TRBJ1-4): KAGVTQTPRYLIKTRGQQVTLSCSPISGHRSVSWYQQTPGQGLQFLFEYFSETQRNKGNFPGRFSGRQFSNSRSEMNVSTLELGDSALYLCASSFLQGEKLFFGSGTQLSVL.